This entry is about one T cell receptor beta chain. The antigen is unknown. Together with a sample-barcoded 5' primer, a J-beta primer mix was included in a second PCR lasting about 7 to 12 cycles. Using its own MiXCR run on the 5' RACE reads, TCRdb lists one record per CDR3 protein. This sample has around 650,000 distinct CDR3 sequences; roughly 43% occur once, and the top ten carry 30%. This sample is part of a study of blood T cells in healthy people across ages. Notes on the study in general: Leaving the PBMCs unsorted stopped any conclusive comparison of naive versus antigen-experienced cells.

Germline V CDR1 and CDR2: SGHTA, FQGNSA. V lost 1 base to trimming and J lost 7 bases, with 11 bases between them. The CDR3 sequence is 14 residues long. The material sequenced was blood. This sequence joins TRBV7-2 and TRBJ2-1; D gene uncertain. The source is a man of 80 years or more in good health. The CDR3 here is CASSLDNSRNEQFF. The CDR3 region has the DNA TGTGCCAGCAGCTTAGATAACAGTAGGAATGAGCAGTTCTTC.